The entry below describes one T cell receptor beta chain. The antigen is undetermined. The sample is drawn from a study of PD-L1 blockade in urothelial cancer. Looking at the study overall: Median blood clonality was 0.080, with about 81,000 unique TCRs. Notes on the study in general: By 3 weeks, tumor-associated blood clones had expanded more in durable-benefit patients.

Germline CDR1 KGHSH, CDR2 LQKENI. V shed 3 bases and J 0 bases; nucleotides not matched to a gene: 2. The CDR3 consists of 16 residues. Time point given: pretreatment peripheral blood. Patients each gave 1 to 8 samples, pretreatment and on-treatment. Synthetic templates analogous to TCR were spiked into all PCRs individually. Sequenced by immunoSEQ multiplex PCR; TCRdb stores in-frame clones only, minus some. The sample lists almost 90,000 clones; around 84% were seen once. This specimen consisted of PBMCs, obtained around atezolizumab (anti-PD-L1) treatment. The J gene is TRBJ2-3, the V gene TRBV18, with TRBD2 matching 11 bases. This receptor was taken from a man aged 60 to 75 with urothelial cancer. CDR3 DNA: TGTGCCAGCTCACCGTGGACTAGCGGGAGCACAGATACGCAGTATTTT. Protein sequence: CASSPWTSGSTDTQYF.